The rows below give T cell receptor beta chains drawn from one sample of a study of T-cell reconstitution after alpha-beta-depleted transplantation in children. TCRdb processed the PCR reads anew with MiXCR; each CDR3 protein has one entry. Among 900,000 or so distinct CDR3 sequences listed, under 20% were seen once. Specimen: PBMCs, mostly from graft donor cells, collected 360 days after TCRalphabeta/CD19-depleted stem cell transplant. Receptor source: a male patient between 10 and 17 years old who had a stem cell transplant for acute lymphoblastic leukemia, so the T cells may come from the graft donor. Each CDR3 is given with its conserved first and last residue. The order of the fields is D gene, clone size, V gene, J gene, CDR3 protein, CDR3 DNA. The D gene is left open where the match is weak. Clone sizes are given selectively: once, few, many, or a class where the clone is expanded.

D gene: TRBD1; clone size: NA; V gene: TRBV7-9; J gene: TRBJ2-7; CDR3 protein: CASSLDGQGRHEQYF; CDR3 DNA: TGTGCCAGCAGCTTAGACGGACAGGGGCGGCACGAGCAGTACTTC
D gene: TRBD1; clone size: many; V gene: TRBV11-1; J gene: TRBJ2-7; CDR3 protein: CASSLATLGDRNIHEQYF; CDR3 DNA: TGTGCCAGCAGCCTAGCCACCCTGGGGGACAGGAATATCCACGAGCAGTACTTC
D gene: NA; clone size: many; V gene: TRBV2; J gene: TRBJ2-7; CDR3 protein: CASSDRLYEQYF; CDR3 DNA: TGTGCCAGCAGTGACCGTCTCTACGAGCAGTACTTC
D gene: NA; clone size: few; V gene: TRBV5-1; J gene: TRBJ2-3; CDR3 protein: CASSLSTFTDTQYF; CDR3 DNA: TGCGCCAGCAGCTTGTCTACCTTCACAGATACGCAGTATTTT
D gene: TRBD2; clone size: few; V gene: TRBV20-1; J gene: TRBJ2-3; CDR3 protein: CSAEAGTSPRDTQYF; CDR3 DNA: TGCAGTGCTGAAGCCGGGACTAGCCCACGGGATACGCAGTATTTT
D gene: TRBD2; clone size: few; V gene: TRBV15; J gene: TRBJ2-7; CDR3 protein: CATSRGASGIPEQYF; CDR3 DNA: TGTGCCACCAGCAGAGGGGCTAGCGGGATACCCGAGCAGTACTTC
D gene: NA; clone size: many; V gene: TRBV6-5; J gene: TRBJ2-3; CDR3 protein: CASSYVGRAADTQYF; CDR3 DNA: TGTGCCAGCAGTTACGTGGGCAGGGCGGCAGATACGCAGTATTTT
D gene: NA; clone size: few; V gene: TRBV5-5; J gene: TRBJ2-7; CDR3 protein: CASSCPETGIYEQYF; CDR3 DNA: TGTGCCAGCAGCTGCCCCGAGACAGGAATCTACGAGCAGTACTTC
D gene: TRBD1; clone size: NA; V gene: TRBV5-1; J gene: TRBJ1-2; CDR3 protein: CASTPTGLSYGYTF; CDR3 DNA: TGCGCCAGCACCCCGACAGGGTTGAGCTATGGCTACACCTTC
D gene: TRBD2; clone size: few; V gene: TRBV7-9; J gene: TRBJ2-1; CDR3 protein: CASSPPTSGFYNEQFF; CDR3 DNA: TGTGCCAGCAGCCCACCGACTAGCGGGTTCTACAATGAGCAGTTCTTC
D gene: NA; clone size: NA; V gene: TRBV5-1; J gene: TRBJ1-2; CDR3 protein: CASSVKGRGSYAVRWLGYTF; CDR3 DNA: TGCGCCAGCAGCGTGAAGGGTCGGGGTTCCTATGCAGTCCGGTGGCTTGGCTACACCTTC
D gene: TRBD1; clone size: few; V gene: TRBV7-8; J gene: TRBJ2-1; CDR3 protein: CASSAQPGTGLREQFF; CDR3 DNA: TGTGCCAGCAGCGCGCAACCCGGGACAGGTCTACGGGAGCAGTTCTTC
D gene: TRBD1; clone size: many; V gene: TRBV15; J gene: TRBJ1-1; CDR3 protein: CATSRPGGSTEAFF; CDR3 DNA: TGTGCCACCAGCAGGCCAGGGGGGAGCACTGAAGCTTTCTTT
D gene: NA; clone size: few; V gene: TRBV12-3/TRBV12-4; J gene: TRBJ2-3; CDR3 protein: CASLAGEVHTDTQYF; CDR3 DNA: TGTGCCAGCCTAGCAGGGGAGGTACACACAGATACGCAGTATTTT
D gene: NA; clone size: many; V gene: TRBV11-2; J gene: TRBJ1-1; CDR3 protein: CASSHVKGRGDTEAFF; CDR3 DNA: TGTGCCAGCAGCCACGTGAAGGGCCGTGGGGACACTGAAGCTTTCTTT
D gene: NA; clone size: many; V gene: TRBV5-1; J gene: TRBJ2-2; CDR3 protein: CASSLATGFSVNTGELFF; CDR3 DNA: TGCGCCAGCAGCTTGGCCACAGGGTTTTCGGTGAACACCGGGGAGCTGTTTTTT
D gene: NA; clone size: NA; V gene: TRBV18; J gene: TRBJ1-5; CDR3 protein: CASSPQAQYSNQPQHF; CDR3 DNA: TGTGCCAGCTCACCACAGGCACAGTATAGCAATCAGCCCCAGCATTTT
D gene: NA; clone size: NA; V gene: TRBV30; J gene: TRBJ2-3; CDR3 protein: CAWSGGSGLAMADTQYF; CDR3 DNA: TGTGCCTGGAGTGGTGGATCGGGGCTAGCGATGGCAGATACGCAGTATTTT
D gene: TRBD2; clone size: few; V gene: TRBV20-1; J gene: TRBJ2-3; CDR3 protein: CSAEGLAPADTQYF; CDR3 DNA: TGCAGTGCTGAGGGACTAGCTCCTGCAGATACGCAGTATTTT
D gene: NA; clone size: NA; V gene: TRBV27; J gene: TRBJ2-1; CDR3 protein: CASSSRRAGKHEQFF; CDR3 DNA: TGTGCCAGCAGTTCAAGAAGGGCTGGGAAGCATGAGCAGTTCTTC
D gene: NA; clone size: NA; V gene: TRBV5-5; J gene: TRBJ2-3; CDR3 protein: CASSPARLDTQYF; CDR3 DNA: TGTGCCAGCAGCCCCGCCCGGTTGGATACGCAGTATTTT
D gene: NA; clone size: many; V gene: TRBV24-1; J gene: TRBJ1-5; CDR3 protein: CATSGRDSNQPQHF; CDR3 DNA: TGTGCCACCAGTGGCAGGGATAGCAATCAGCCCCAGCATTTT
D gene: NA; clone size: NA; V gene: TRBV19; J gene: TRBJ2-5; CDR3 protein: CASSIGLLQETQYF; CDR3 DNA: TGTGCCAGTAGTATAGGACTGCTGCAAGAGACCCAGTACTTC
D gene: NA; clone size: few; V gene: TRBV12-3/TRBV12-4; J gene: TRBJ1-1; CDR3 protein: CASSLRNVMNTEAFF; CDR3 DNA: TGTGCCAGCAGCCTTAGGAATGTTATGAACACTGAAGCTTTCTTT
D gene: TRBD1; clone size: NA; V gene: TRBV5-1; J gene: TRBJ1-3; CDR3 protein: CASSLGGQGAGNTIYF; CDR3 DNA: TGCGCCAGCAGCTTGGGGGGACAGGGGGCCGGAAACACCATATATTTT